This TCR beta chain was observed in a study of cytomegalovirus exposure and HLA in healthy donors. Whole-study context: It was reported in a later analysis that the 90 to 150 validation repertoires used the same platform as the roughly 700 first-cohort repertoires. Whole-study results and caveats: Rarity characterized most TCR sequences, yet some public TCRs appeared in many donors.

Here immunoSEQ multiplex PCR was the method, and the copy in TCRdb shows in-frame clones only, minus some. The data show under 200,000 clones, with 81% seen just once and around 1.2% held by the top ten. The CDR3 runs to 15 residues. Germline V CDR1 and CDR2: KGHSH, LQKENI. V was clipped by 1 base and J by 5 bases; unmatched bases: 5. Points on this clone: Its cognate antigen is unknown.

The receptor's source is a woman younger than 45 in good health and CMV-seronegative. The chain couples TRBV18 to TRBJ2-7; 10 nucleotides agree with TRBD2. Source material: PBMCs. Here the CDR3 reads CASSPQLAGANEQYF. In DNA, the CDR3 is TGTGCCAGCTCACCACAGCTAGCGGGAGCGAACGAGCAGTACTTC.